This is a list of T cell receptor beta chains from one sample in a study of shared clonotypes between healthy human individuals. Sequencing used immunoSEQ multiplex PCR; TCRdb keeps in-frame clones, though not all of them. The repertoire consists of 630,000 or so clones, with 98% occurring once and the leading ten covering 0.3%. The sample comprised naive CD8+ T cells sorted from blood. Receptor source: a man aged 25-45 years in good health. The conserved cysteine and the conserved F or W are not part of the CDR3 here. D genes are given only for firm matches.

V gene,J gene,D gene,CDR3 protein
TRBV14,TRBJ2-7,NA,ASSRGPYEQY
TRBV27,TRBJ2-5,NA,ASSFTGIQETQY
TRBV29-1,TRBJ2-7,NA,SGAASSYEQY
TRBV7-2,TRBJ2-1,NA,ASSLGFYNEQF
TRBV7-9,TRBJ2-7,NA,ASSLRVHEQY
TRBV7-6,TRBJ2-7,TRBD2,ASSLADTRTSGSYEQY
TRBV9,TRBJ2-1,TRBD2,ASSVAATGLSYNEQF
TRBV7-2,TRBJ2-7,NA,ASSFAGIAYEQY
TRBV28,TRBJ2-1,TRBD2,ASTPPTSGYNEQF
TRBV5-1,TRBJ2-5,TRBD1,ASSPDRGLGETQY
TRBV7-9,TRBJ1-1,NA,ASSTYSMEAF
TRBV28,TRBJ2-7,NA,ASRETEYSYEQY
TRBV30,TRBJ1-2,TRBD1,ALAGQGGGYT
TRBV6-5,TRBJ2-1,NA,ASSFTRYHEQF
TRBV4-1,TRBJ1-5,NA,ASSHRLQGNQPQH
TRBV10-3,TRBJ2-7,NA,AISEGTAPYEQY
TRBV5-1,TRBJ1-5,NA,ASSLLGGGDQPQH
TRBV5-1,TRBJ2-3,NA,ASSLVGGATDTQY
TRBV5-6,TRBJ2-7,NA,ASSLLGAYEQY
TRBV9,TRBJ1-2,NA,ASSVDSHGYT
TRBV14,TRBJ2-5,NA,ASSTLGVGTQY
TRBV27,TRBJ2-7,TRBD1,ASSRRDRTYEQY
TRBV9,TRBJ2-5,NA,ASSPEYQETQY
TRBV15,TRBJ2-7,NA,ATSRVKGGLYEQY
TRBV4-3,TRBJ1-2,NA,ASSQELRVPLDT
TRBV27,TRBJ2-7,TRBD1,ASSQDRVYEQY
TRBV25-1,TRBJ2-7,NA,ASTGTFYEQY
TRBV15,TRBJ2-7,NA,ATSARDSHYEQY
TRBV11-2,TRBJ2-2,NA,ASSAGTGYTGELF
TRBV18,TRBJ1-2,TRBD1,ASSPPGQGYGYT
TRBV7-9,TRBJ2-1,TRBD2,ASSSPSSGTYNEQF
TRBV27,TRBJ1-2,TRBD1,ASSSGQNYGYT
TRBV10-3,TRBJ1-5,NA,AISDGSNQPQH
TRBV25-1,TRBJ2-1,NA,ASSAGQQF
TRBV19,TRBJ2-7,NA,ASSIGRRSYEQY
TRBV5-4,TRBJ2-1,TRBD2,ASSIWTSGSYEQF
TRBV7-8,TRBJ1-4,NA,ASSLVTIGGTNEKLF
TRBV4-1,TRBJ2-3,TRBD2,ASSQTIGLAGVTDTQY
TRBV19,TRBJ2-7,TRBD1,ATRGDRGEYEQY
TRBV13,TRBJ2-7,NA,ASSSTGSWEQY
TRBV10-1,TRBJ1-1,NA,ASSESPKGNTEAF
TRBV5-5,TRBJ2-7,NA,ASSLGSRYEQY
TRBV4-1,TRBJ2-1,TRBD2,ASSQTSGRQNEQF
TRBV2,TRBJ1-5,NA,ASSGAGQPQH
TRBV10-3,TRBJ2-3,TRBD1,AIRKTGDDTQY
TRBV15,TRBJ2-7,NA,ATSRDGTHYEQY
TRBV5-6,TRBJ2-7,TRBD1,ASSMGQELYEQY
TRBV9,TRBJ2-1,TRBD2,ASSAVWREGPYNEQF
TRBV7-9,TRBJ1-1,TRBD1,ASSPQTDRVNTEAF
TRBV14,TRBJ2-7,NA,ASSLGTGSYEQY
TRBV29-1,TRBJ2-5,TRBD1,SGGQGQGTQY